Listed here is a single TCR beta chain. As yet, its antigen is unknown. The sample comes from a study of CD4 T cells in relation to SARS-CoV-2 and coronaviruses. Before the COVID-19 pandemic, during about 2011-2019, CD4+ T cells were taken from unexposed donors. After about 11 days of culture, CD4+ T cells were isolated. Here immunoSEQ multiplex PCR was the method, and the copy in TCRdb shows in-frame clones only, minus some. The sample includes around 20,000 clones, 68% of them seen just once. The CDR3 extends over 14 amino acids. Germline CDR1 reads LGHNA; CDR2 reads YNFKEQ. V was trimmed by 0 bases and J by 3 bases, leaving 9 bases between them.

Sequenced material: CD4+ T cells from PBMCs, cultured in vitro. This receptor was obtained from a human donor in good health. The chain recombines TRBV4-2 with TRBJ2-7; D is perhaps TRBD1 (5 bases). This CDR3 is CASSQDSRDYEQYF. DNA of the CDR3: TGTGCCAGCAGCCAAGATTCCAGGGACTACGAGCAGTACTTC.